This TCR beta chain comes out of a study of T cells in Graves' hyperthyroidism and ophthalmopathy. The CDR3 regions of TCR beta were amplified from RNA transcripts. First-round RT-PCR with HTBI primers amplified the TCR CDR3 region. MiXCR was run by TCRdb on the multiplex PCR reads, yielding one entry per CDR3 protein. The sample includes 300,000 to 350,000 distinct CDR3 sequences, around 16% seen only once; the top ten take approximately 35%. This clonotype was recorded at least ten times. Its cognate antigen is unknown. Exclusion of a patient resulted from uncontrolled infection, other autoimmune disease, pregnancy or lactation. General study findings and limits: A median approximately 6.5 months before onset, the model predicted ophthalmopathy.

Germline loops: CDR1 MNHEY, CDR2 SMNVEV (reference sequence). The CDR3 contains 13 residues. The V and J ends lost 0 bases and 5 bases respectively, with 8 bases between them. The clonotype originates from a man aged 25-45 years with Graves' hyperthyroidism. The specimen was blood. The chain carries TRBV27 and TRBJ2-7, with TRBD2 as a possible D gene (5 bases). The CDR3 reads CASSLSRAHEQYF. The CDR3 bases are TGTGCCAGCAGTTTATCGAGGGCCCACGAGCAGTACTTC.